This T cell receptor beta chain derives from a study of OX40 agonist ivuxolimab in advanced cancers. In terms of the full investigation: Ivuxolimab was an agonistic, fully human IgG2 monoclonal antibody directed against OX40 (CD134), a costimulatory receptor. Intravenous ivuxolimab was administered to patients every 2 weeks at six dose levels: 0.01, 0.1, 0.3, 1.5, 3 and 10 mg/kg. Of the roughly 51 dose-escalation patients, hepatocellular carcinoma was present in approximately 20, melanoma in around 15, renal cell carcinoma in 9 and head and neck cancer in 9. A male proportion of around 80% and a mean age of approximately 62 years, ranging from 23 to 79, were recorded for the dose-escalation cohort. Prior anti-PD-1, anti-PD-L1 or anti-CTLA-4 therapy was permitted, and checkpoint inhibitors had been received by less than 45% of dose-escalation patients. Partial responses occurred in three dose-escalation patients, of whom one had hepatocellular carcinoma and two had cutaneous melanoma. The purpose of peripheral TCRbeta sequencing was to test whether ivuxolimab changed TCR sequence diversity and led to clonal T-cell expansion. The monotherapy dose-escalation portion (N ≈ 52 patients) of the phase I ivuxolimab trial is reported in the paper.

The CDR3 runs 15 residues from the cysteine to the phenylalanine. Left in the record is the CDR3 DNA by itself, 45 bases read in frame from the first base. Between the V and J ends, shortened by 4 bases and 2 bases respectively, the junction contains 12 bases. For CDR1 and CDR2, the germline V gene lists MNHNS and SASEGT. To sequence the TCRbeta CDR3 region, genomic DNA was isolated from the sorted cells. The immunoSEQ Assay was used to sequence the TCRbeta CDR3 regions. The source is immuneACCESS, and TCRdb retained only in-frame sequences with V and J called. Part of the clones is not carried over; for the studies checked, unresolved V genes explain less than half of this, and the remainder is unexplained. The sample yields around 72,000 clones; around 81% were counted once. About 8.2% of the sample lies in the top ten. The trial excluded patients who had a history of autoimmune disease or were on systemic immunosuppression. Peripheral blood for TCR sequencing was collected from all dose cohorts at baseline, on cycle 4 day 1, and on cycle 7 day 1. The samples were taken from a phase I, first-in-human, multicenter, open-label dose-escalation trial of ivuxolimab. Adults with locally advanced or metastatic melanoma, renal cell carcinoma, hepatocellular carcinoma or head and neck squamous cell carcinoma were enrolled in the trial. CD4+ and CD8+ T cells were sorted separately from peripheral blood before TCR sequencing.

A remark on this clone: The clone's antigen remains unknown. The sample holds no much larger clone one base away, and base qualities are not on file.

What the authors observed across the whole study: After ivuxolimab, CD8+ T cells had more expanded clones than CD4+ T cells on average. Low levels of normalized T-cell clonal expansion were also seen in some patients who did not respond. At doses of 0.1 to 3.0 mg/kg, clonal expansion of both CD4+ and CD8+ blood T cells was observed from baseline to week 6. The antigen specificity of the peripheral T cells that underwent clonal expansion was not determined. Partial responders in the 0.1-3.0 mg/kg groups had among the lowest normalized peripheral clonal expansion, especially among CD8+ T cells.

The rearrangement combines TRBV6-1 with TRBJ1-3; the D gene is perhaps TRBD1, from 5 matching bases. Source: CD4+ or CD8+ T cells sorted from blood, taken in a trial of the OX40 agonist ivuxolimab. The source is an adult with an advanced solid tumor such as melanoma, head and neck, liver or kidney cancer. The CDR3 amino acid sequence is: CASSVFRTPGNTIYF. The nucleotides read TGTGCCAGCAGTGTTTTTCGGACACCTGGAAACACCATATATTTT.